This T cell receptor (beta chain) is drawn from a study of T-cell memory formation after mild COVID-19. Across the study: For the most part, TCR clusters were specific to one donor.

Findings and caveats of the study: Pre-infection memory showed some responding clones, and this suggested that cross-reactive memory joined. CM and EM subsets held most contracting CD4+ clones; EMRA held CD8+ ones.

Comments on this clonotype: Its antigen is still unknown.

V gave up 0 bases and J gave up 6 bases, with 12 bases separating them. The CDR3 consists of 16 residues. Germline CDR1 MNHEY, CDR2 SVGAGI. With constant-segment primers, 5'RACE yielded cDNA libraries of TCR alpha and TCR beta that carried sample barcodes and UMIs. TCRdb re-called the 5' RACE reads with MiXCR, one entry per CDR3 protein. The sample carries a few hundred thousand distinct CDR3 sequences, around 15% recorded once. Specimen: PBMCs or a T cell subset sorted from them (not recorded which). The V call is TRBV6-5, the J call TRBJ1-6, with D possibly matching TRBD1 (5 bases). This TCR came from a man aged 18 to 35 who had mild COVID-19 (a few samples of this study predate the infection). Cell type and time point are not known. The CDR3, as DNA: TGTGCCAGCAGTTACTCGGGGCGGCGTGGTAATTCACCCCTCCACTTT. Translated: CASSYSGRRGNSPLHF.